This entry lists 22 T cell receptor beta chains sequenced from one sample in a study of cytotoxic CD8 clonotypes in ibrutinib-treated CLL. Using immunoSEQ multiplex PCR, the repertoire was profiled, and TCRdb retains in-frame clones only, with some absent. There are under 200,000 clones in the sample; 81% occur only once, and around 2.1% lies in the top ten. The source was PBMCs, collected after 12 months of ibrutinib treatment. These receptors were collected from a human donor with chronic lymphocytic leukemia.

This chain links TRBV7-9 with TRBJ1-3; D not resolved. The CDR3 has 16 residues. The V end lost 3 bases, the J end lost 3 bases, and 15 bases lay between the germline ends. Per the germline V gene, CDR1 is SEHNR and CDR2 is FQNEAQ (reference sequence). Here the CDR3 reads CASSFPSAKGGNTIYF. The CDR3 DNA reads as TGTGCCAGCAGCTTCCCGTCGGCAAAGGGTGGAAACACCATATATTTT.

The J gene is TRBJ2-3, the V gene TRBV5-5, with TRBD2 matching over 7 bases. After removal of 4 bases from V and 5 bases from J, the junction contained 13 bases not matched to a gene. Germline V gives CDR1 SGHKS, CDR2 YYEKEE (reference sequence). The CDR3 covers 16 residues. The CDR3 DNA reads TGTGCCAGCAGCCGGCGCGGTGCGAGCGGGGAAGATACGCAGTATTTT. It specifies CASSRRGASGEDTQYF.

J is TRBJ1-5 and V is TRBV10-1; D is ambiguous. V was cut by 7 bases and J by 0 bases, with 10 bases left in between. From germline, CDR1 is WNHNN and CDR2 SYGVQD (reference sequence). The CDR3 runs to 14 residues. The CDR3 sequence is CASNQIFSNQPQHF. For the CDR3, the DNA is TGCGCCAGCAACCAGATCTTTAGCAATCAGCCCCAGCATTTT.

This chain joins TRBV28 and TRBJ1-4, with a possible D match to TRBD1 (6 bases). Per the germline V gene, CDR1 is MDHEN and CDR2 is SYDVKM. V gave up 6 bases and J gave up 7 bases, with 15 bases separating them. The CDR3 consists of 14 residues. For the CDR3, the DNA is TGTGCCAGCAGCTTCAGGGGTATGGGTGAAAAACTGTTTTTT. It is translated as CASSFRGMGEKLFF.

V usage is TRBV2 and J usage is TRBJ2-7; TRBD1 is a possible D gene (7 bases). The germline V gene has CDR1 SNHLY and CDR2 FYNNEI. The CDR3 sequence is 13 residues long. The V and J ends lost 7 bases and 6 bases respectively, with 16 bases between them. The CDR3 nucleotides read TGTGCCAGCAAGGCCAGGGGGGTAAGCGAGCAGTACTTC. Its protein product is CASKARGVSEQYF.

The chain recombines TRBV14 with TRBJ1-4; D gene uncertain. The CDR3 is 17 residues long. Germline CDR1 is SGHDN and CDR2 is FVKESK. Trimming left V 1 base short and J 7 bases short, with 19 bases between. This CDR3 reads CASSQVSPAQRGEKLFF. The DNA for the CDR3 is TGTGCCAGCAGCCAAGTAAGCCCGGCACAGCGGGGTGAAAAACTGTTTTTT.

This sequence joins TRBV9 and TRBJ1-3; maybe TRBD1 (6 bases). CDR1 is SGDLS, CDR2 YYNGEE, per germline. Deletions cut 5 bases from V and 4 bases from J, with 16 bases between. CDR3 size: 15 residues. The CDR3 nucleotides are TGTGCCAGCAGAAGGGGGGATAGCGGCGGAAACACCATATATTTT. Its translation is CASRRGDSGGNTIYF.

The CDR3 is CASLDRRQGNEKLFF. The CDR3, as DNA: TGTGCCAGCCTAGACAGGCGTCAAGGGAATGAAAAACTGTTTTTT. The chain couples TRBV2 to TRBJ1-4; D might be TRBD1 (6 bases). CDR1 is SNHLY, CDR2 FYNNEI, per germline. This CDR3 contains 15 residues. The V gene lost 8 bases and the J gene lost 5 bases, with 18 bases spanning the gap.

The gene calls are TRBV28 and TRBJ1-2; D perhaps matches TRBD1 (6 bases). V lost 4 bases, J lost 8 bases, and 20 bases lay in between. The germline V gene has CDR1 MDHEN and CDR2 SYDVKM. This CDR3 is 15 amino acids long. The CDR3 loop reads CASSSPASGVRGYTF. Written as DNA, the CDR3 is TGTGCCAGCAGTTCCCCCGCCTCAGGGGTGAGGGGCTACACCTTC.

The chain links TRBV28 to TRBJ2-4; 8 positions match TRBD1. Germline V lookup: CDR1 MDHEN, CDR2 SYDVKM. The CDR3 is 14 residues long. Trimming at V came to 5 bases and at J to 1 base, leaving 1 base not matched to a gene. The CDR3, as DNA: TGTGCCAGCAGTCGACAGGGGGCCAAAAACATTCAGTACTTC. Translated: CASSRQGAKNIQYF. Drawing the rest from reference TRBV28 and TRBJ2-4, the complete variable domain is DVKVTQSSRYLVKRTGEKVFLECVQDMDHENMFWYRQDPGLGLRLIYFSYDVKMKEKGDIPEGYSVSREKKERFSLILESASTNQTSMYLCASSRQGAKNIQYFGAGTRLSVL.

CDR3 residues: CATSRDGMNTEAFF. CDR3 bases: TGTGCCACCAGCAGAGATGGAATGAACACTGAAGCTTTCTTT. V and J are TRBV15 and TRBJ1-1, with D hard to call. Trimming took 0 bases from V and 0 from J, leaving 5 bases between them. The CDR3 contains 14 residues. The germline V gene encodes CDR1 LNHNV and CDR2 YYDKDF (reference sequence).

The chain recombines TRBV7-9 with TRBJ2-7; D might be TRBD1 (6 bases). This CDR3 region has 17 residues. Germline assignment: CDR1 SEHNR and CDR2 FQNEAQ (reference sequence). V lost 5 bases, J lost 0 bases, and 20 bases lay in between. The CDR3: CASSGGPTQGSSYEQYF. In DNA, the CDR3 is TGTGCCAGCAGCGGTGGACCGACCCAGGGGAGCTCCTACGAGCAGTACTTC.

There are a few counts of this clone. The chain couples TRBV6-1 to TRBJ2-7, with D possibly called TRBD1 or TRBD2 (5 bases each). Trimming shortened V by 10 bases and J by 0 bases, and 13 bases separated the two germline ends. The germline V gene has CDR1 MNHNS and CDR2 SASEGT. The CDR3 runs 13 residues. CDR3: CAILRDHSYEQYF. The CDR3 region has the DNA TGTGCCATCCTCCGGGACCACTCCTACGAGCAGTACTTC.

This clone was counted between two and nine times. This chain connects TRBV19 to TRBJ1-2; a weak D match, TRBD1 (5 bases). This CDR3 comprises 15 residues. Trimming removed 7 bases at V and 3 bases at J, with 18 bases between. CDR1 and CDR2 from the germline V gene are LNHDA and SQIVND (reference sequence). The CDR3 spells CASKKGQGSYYGYTF. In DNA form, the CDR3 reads TGTGCCAGTAAGAAGGGGCAGGGCTCTTACTATGGCTACACCTTC.

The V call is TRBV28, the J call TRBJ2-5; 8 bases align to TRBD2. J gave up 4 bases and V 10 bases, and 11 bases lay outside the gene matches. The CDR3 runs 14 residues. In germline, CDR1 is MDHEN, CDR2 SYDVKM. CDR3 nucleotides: TGTGCCACTCTTCCAGCGGGAGCGGGAGAGACCCAGTACTTC. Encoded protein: CATLPAGAGETQYF.

For the CDR3, the DNA is TGTGCCAGCAACCCAGCAGGGGGCGCGATGGCCGAGCAGTACTTC. This codes for CASNPAGGAMAEQYF. The V gene is TRBV2, the J gene TRBJ2-7; 8 bases are a match to TRBD1. Germline CDR1 and CDR2: SNHLY and FYNNEI. Trimming took 7 bases from V and 6 from J; bases not matched to a gene: 14. The CDR3 runs 15 residues.

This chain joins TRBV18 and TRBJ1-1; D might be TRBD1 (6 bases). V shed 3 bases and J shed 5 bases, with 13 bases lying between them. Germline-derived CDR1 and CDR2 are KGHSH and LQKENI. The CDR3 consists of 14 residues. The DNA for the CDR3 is TGTGCCAGCTCACCGGGGGGGGCGCGGACTGAAGCTTTCTTT. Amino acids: CASSPGGARTEAFF.

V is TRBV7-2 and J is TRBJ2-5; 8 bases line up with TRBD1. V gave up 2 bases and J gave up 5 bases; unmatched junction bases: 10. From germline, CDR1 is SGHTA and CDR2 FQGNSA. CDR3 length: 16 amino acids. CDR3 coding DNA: TGTGCCAGCAGCTTAACCCTCGGACAGGGAGGCGAGACCCAGTACTTC. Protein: CASSLTLGQGGETQYF.

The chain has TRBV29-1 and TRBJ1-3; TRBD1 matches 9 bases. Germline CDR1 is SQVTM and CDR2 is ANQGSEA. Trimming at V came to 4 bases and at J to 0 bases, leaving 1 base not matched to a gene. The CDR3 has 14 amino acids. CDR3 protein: CSVATGGSGNTIYF. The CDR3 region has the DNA TGCAGCGTTGCGACAGGGGGCTCTGGAAACACCATATATTTT.

The CDR3 loop is CASTPVSGNQPQHF. The CDR3 DNA reads TGTGCCAGCACACCGGTATCGGGCAATCAGCCCCAGCATTTT. The V gene is TRBV28, the J gene TRBJ1-5; D call uncertain. This CDR3 has 14 amino acids. Germline loops: CDR1 MDHEN, CDR2 SYDVKM. V was shortened by 7 bases and J by 2 bases, with 12 bases between the two germline ends.

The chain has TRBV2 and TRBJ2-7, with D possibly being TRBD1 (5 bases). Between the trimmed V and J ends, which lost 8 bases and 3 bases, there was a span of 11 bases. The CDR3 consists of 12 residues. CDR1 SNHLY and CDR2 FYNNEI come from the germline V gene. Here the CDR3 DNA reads TGTGCCAGCGCGGAGCAGGGCTACGAGCAGTACTTC. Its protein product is CASAEQGYEQYF.

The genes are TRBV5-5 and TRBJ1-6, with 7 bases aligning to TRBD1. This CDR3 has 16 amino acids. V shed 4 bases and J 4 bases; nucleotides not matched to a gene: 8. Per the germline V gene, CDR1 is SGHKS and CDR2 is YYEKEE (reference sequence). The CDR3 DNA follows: TGTGCCAGCAGCGGGCGACTGGGACAGTATAATTCACCCCTCCACTTT. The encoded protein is CASSGRLGQYNSPLHF.